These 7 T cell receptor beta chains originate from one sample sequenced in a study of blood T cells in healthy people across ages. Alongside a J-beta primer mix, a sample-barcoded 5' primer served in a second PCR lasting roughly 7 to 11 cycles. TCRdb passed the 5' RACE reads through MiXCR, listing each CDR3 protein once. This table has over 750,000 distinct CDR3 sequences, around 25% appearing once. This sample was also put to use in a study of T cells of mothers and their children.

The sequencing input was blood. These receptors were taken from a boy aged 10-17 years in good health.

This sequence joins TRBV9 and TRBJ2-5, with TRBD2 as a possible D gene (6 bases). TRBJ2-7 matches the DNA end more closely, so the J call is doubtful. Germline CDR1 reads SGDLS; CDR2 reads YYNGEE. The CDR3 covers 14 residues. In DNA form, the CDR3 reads TGTGCCAGCGGCTCCTTAGCGGACTCCTACGAGCAGTACTTC. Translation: CASGSLADSYEQYF.

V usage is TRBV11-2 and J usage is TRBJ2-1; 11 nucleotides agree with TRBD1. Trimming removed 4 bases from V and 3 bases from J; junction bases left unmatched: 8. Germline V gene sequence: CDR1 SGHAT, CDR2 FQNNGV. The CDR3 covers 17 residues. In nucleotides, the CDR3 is TGTGCCAGCAGCTGGTTTTCGGGACAGGGGGGCTACAATGAGCAGTTCTTC. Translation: CASSWFSGQGGYNEQFF.

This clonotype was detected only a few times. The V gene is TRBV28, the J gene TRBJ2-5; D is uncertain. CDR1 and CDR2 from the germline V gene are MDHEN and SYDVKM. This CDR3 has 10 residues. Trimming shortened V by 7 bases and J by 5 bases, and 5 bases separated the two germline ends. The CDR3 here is CASICETQYF. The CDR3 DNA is TGTGCCAGCATCTGTGAGACCCAGTACTTC.

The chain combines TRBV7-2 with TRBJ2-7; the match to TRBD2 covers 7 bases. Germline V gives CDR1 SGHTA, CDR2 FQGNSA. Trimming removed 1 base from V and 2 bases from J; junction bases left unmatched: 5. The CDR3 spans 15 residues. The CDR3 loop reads CASSLGRLATYEQYF. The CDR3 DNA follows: TGTGCCAGCAGCTTAGGCCGACTAGCCACCTACGAGCAGTACTTC. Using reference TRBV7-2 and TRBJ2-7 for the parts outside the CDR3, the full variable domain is GAGVSQSPSNKVTEKGKDVELRCDPISGHTALYWYRQSLGQGLEFLIYFQGNSAPDKSGLPSDRFSAERTGGSVSTLTIQRTQQEDSAVYLCASSLGRLATYEQYFGPGTRLTVT.

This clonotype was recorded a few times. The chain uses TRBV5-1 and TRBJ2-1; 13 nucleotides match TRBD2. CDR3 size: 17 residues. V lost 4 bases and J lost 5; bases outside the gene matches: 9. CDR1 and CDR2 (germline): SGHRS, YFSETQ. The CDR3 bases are TGCGCCAGCAGCCCTATGACTAGCGGGAGGATCCACAATGAGCAGTTCTTC. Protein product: CASSPMTSGRIHNEQFF.

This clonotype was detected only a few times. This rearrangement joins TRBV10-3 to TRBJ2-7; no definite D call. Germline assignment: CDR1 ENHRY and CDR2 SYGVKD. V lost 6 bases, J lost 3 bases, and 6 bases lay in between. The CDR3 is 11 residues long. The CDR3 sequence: CAISSSYEQYF. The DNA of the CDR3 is TGTGCCATCAGCTCAAGCTACGAGCAGTACTTC.

CDR3 coding DNA: TGTGCCAGCAGCTGGGACCCCGCGGCCGAGCAGTACTTC. Amino acids: CASSWDPAAEQYF. V gene TRBV7-6 combines with J gene TRBJ2-7; D may match TRBD1 or TRBD2 (5 bases each). Germline-derived CDR1 and CDR2 are SGHVS and FNYEAQ. Trimming left V 4 bases short and J 6 bases short, with 13 bases between. The CDR3 contains 13 residues.